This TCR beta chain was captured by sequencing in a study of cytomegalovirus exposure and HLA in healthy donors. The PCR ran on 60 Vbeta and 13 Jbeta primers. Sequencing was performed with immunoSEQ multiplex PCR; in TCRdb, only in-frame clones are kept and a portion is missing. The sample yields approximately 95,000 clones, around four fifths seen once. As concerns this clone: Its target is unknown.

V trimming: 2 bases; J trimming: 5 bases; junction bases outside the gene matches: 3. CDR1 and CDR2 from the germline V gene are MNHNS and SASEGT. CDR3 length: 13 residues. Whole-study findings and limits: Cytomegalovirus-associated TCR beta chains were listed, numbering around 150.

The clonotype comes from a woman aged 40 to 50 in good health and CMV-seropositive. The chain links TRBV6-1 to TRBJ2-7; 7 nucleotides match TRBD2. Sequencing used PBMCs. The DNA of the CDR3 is TGTGCCAGCAGTGAACGGGGGAGGGACGAGCAGTACTTC. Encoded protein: CASSERGRDEQYF.